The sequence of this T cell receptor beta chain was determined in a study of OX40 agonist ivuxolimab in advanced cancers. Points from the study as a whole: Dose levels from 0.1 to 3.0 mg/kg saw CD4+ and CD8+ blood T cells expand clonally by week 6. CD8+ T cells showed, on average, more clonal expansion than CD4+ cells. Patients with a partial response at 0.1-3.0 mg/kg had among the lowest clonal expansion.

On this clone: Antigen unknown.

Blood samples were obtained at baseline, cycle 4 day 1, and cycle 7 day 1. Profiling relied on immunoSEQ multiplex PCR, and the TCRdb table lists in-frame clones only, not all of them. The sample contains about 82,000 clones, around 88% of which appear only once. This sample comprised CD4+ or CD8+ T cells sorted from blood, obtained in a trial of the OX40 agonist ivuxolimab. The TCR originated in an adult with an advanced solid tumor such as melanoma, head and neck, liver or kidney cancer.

CDR3 loop: CASSLLAGGPYEQYF. The CDR3 DNA reads TGTGCCAGCAGCTTACTAGCGGGAGGGCCCTACGAGCAGTACTTC. This rearrangement joins TRBV11-2 to TRBJ2-7, with 12 bases that match TRBD2. Germline V gene data show CDR1 as SGHAT and CDR2 as FQNNGV. J lost 2 bases, V lost 2 bases, and 1 base had no gene match. The CDR3 is 15 amino acids. Using reference TRBV11-2 and TRBJ2-7 for the parts outside the CDR3, the full variable domain is EAGVAQSPRYKIIEKRQSVAFWCNPISGHATLYWYQQILGQGPKLLIQFQNNGVVDDSQLPKDRFSAERLKGVDSTLKIQPAKLEDSAVYLCASSLLAGGPYEQYFGPGTRLTVT.